These 30 T cell receptor beta chains were all obtained from the same sample, sequenced in a study of blood T cells in healthy people across ages. Sample-barcoded 5' priming and a J-beta primer mix drove a second PCR of roughly 7 to 11 cycles. TCRdb itself ran the 5' RACE reads through MiXCR, one entry per CDR3 protein. Of 1.8 million or so distinct CDR3 sequences in the sample, approximately 39% are singletons; the top ten hold about 23%. Sequenced material: blood. The receptors derive from a human donor in good health.

The CDR3 region has the DNA TGTGCCAGCAGCCAATTCGACATCCGCTACGAGCAGTACTTC. It specifies CASSQFDIRYEQYF. The chain combines TRBV16 with TRBJ2-7; unclear D gene. Germline CDR1 reads KGHSY; CDR2 reads FQNENV. The CDR3 contains 14 residues. V was shortened by 1 base and J by 3 bases, with 10 bases between the two germline ends.

In its sample, this clonotype was seen many times. The chain joins TRBV29-1 to TRBJ2-7; TRBD2 might be the D (6 bases). Trimming stripped 2 bases from V and 0 bases from J, with 14 bases between. Germline CDR1 is SQVTM and CDR2 is ANQGSEA. The CDR3 covers 15 residues. The CDR3 nucleotides read TGCAGCGTTGAATCAGGCCTAGCGACCTCCTACGAGCAGTACTTC. It translates to CSVESGLATSYEQYF.

This rearrangement joins TRBV4-3 to TRBJ1-4; 7 bases fit TRBD1. The CDR3 loop spans 15 amino acids. Germline CDR1 reads LGHNA; CDR2 reads YSLEER. Trimming removed 4 bases from V and 7 bases from J; junction bases left unmatched: 9. In DNA, the CDR3 is TGCGCCAGCAGCCCCCAGACAGGGTGGGGTGAAAAACTGTTTTTT. Residues: CASSPQTGWGEKLFF.

This chain connects TRBV5-1 to TRBJ1-1; D possibly corresponds to TRBD1 (5 bases). V shed 4 bases and J shed 4 bases, with 17 bases lying between them. The length of the CDR3 is 15 residues. Per germline, CDR1 SGHRS and CDR2 YFSETQ. The CDR3 sequence: CASSPALGTSTEAFF. As DNA, the CDR3 is TGCGCCAGCAGCCCTGCGTTAGGGACGAGCACTGAAGCTTTCTTT.

The CDR3 coding sequence is TGCGCCAGCAGCCAAGTCGGCAGGGCGGATGGCTACACCTTC. This sequence encodes CASSQVGRADGYTF. The rearrangement links TRBV4-3 to TRBJ1-2; D perhaps matches TRBD1 (5 bases). From germline, CDR1 is LGHNA and CDR2 YSLEER. The CDR3 is made up of 14 amino acids. V shed 1 base and J shed 6 bases, with 12 bases lying between them.

The chain employs TRBV6-2 or TRBV6-3 and TRBJ2-5; D might be TRBD2 (5 bases). The J call may not be correct, given that the DNA end is closer to TRBJ2-7. Germline V lookup: CDR1 MNHEY, CDR2 SVGEGT. There are 12 residues in the CDR3. CDR3 loop: CASGYRGNEQYF. DNA of the CDR3: TGTGCCAGCGGCTACAGAGGGAACGAGCAGTACTTC.

This chain uses TRBV27 with TRBJ1-4; D uncertain. CDR1 and CDR2 (germline): MNHEY, SMNVEV (reference sequence). CDR3 length: 16 amino acids. V gave up 2 bases and J gave up 3 bases, with 13 bases separating them. The DNA for the CDR3 is TGTGCCAGCAGTTTAGGCTTGGGTTATTCTAATGAAAAACTGTTTTTT. Translated, it gives CASSLGLGYSNEKLFF.

The J gene is TRBJ2-3, the V gene TRBV20-1; TRBD2 matches 10 bases. The CDR3 sequence is 14 residues long. V lost 4 bases to trimming and J lost 4 bases; unmatched junction nucleotides: 5. Germline CDR1 reads DFQATT; CDR2 reads SNEGSKA (reference sequence). CDR3 nucleotides: TGCAGTGCTACAGCGGGGGGGCGGTCAGATACGCAGTATTTT. This codes for CSATAGGRSDTQYF.

The count of this clonotype is one. This chain links TRBV5-1 with TRBJ1-2; TRBD1 matches 7 bases. With V trimmed by 0 bases and J by 0 bases, 5 bases remained unmatched. Looked up from germline, CDR1 is SGHRS and CDR2 is YFSETQ. The CDR3 totals 16 residues. The CDR3 reads CASSLGGGSANYGYTF. Written as DNA, the CDR3 is TGCGCCAGCAGCTTGGGAGGGGGCTCCGCTAACTATGGCTACACCTTC.

There are a few counts of this clonotype. The chain employs TRBV5-5 and TRBJ2-3, with a possible D match to TRBD1 (5 bases). Germline V gene lookup returns CDR1 SGHKS and CDR2 YYEKEE (reference sequence). CDR3 size: 14 residues. V was pared by 4 bases and J by 4 bases, with 13 bases between. This chain's CDR3 is CASSPRQLADTQYF. Here the CDR3 DNA reads TGTGCCAGCAGCCCACGACAGTTAGCAGATACGCAGTATTTT. The variable domain in full, with the rest retrieved from reference TRBV5-5 and TRBJ2-3, is DAGVTQSPTHLIKTRGQQVTLRCSPISGHKSVSWYQQVLGQGPQFIFQYYEKEERGRGNFPDRFSARQFPNYSSELNVNALLLGDSALYLCASSPRQLADTQYFGPGTRLTVL.

This clonotype has only a few counts. V usage is TRBV7-2 and J usage is TRBJ1-1; 7 bases agree with TRBD1. From germline, CDR1 is SGHTA and CDR2 FQGNSA. This CDR3 comprises 17 residues. V gave up 5 bases and J gave up 2 bases; unmatched junction bases: 14. CDR3 sequence (DNA): TGTGCCAGCAGCCCACCGGACAGGTACTTCGTAAACACTGAAGCTTTCTTT. This gives the protein CASSPPDRYFVNTEAFF.

Turning to this clonotype: One end of the junction varies from germline; a read error may be responsible. This chain links TRBV7-2 with TRBJ2-5; D gene ambiguous. Germline V CDR1 and CDR2: SGHTA, FQGNSA. The CDR3 has 14 amino acids. Here the CDR3 DNA reads TGTGCCAGCAGCTTAGTTCCGGGCCAAGAGGCCCAGTACTTC. It translates to CASSLVPGQEAQYF.

This chain uses TRBV7-3 with TRBJ2-5, with unresolved D. Matching the DNA end better, TRBJ2-1 makes the J call doubtful. This CDR3 contains 15 residues. Germline CDR1 and CDR2: SGHTA and FQGTGA. The CDR3 loop is CASSFHPGTQETQFF. CDR3 DNA: TGTGCCAGCAGCTTCCACCCGGGTACTCAAGAGACCCAGTTCTTC.

This chain uses TRBV28 with TRBJ2-4; 10 bases line up with TRBD1. Per germline, CDR1 MDHEN and CDR2 SYDVKM. V lost 3 bases, J lost 13 bases, and 15 bases stayed unmatched. This CDR3 is built from 16 residues. CDR3 sequence (DNA): TGTGCCAGCAGTTTTCCCTCGGGACAGGGGAACTACGGGCAGTACTTC. This codes for CASSFPSGQGNYGQYF.

This clonotype came up a few times. The rearrangement links TRBV6-1 to TRBJ1-1; 7 nucleotides match TRBD1. CDR3 length equals 14 residues. The germline CDR1 and CDR2 sequences are MNHNS and SASEGT. Trimming removed 5 bases from V and 2 bases from J; junction bases left unmatched: 5. The CDR3 DNA reads as TGTGCCAGCAGTTTGACAGGGATCAACACTGAAGCTTTCTTT. It codes for CASSLTGINTEAFF.

This clonotype was observed a handful of times. This chain uses TRBV12-3 or TRBV12-4 with TRBJ2-3, with D uncertain. Trimming pared 6 bases from V and 2 bases from J, leaving 15 bases between. The CDR3 totals 15 residues. CDR3 coding DNA: TGTGCCAGCAGCTACGAAAACCTGGTCACAGATACGCAGTATTTT. It encodes CASSYENLVTDTQYF.

This clonotype was observed a few times. The chain links TRBV9 to TRBJ2-5; no clear D gene. The CDR3 runs 13 residues. Germline-derived CDR1 and CDR2 are SGDLS and YYNGEE. Trimming removed 3 bases at V and 0 bases at J, with 6 bases between. CDR3 nucleotides: TGTGCCAGCAGCGGGCTAAACCAAGAGACCCAGTACTTC. Protein: CASSGLNQETQYF.

The chain has TRBV20-1 and TRBJ2-3, with D unresolved. Germline V CDR1 and CDR2: DFQATT, SNEGSKA (reference sequence). V lost 6 bases and J 2 bases, leaving 12 bases between the germline ends. The CDR3 length is 13 residues. CDR3 residues: CSASSPVTDTQYF. In nucleotides, the CDR3 is TGCAGTGCCAGCTCGCCAGTCACAGATACGCAGTATTTT.

This chain uses TRBV5-1 with TRBJ2-1; the match to TRBD1 covers 9 bases. With V trimmed by 0 bases and J by 6 bases, 10 bases remained unmatched. Germline values: CDR1 SGHRS, CDR2 YFSETQ. CDR3 length equals 17 residues. CDR3: CASSLVSGTGTRNEQFF. In DNA, the CDR3 is TGCGCCAGCAGCTTGGTTTCGGGGACAGGGACCCGCAATGAGCAGTTCTTC.

The rearrangement uses TRBV12-3 or TRBV12-4 and TRBJ2-3; 7 bases map to TRBD2. The CDR3 loop spans 15 amino acids. The ends lost 6 bases at V and 6 bases at J; junction bases unmatched: 12. The CDR3 spells CASSLSGAPRDTQYF. Written as DNA, the CDR3 is TGTGCCAGCAGCCTGAGCGGGGCCCCCCGTGATACGCAGTATTTT.

V and J are TRBV6-5 and TRBJ1-1; weak D call: TRBD1 (5 bases). Deletions cut 2 bases from V and 8 bases from J, with 15 bases between. The CDR3 runs 14 residues. The germline V gene encodes CDR1 MNHEY and CDR2 SVGAGI. CDR3 amino acids: CASSYGTGGEEAFF. In nucleotides, the CDR3 is TGTGCCAGCAGTTACGGGACTGGCGGGGAAGAAGCTTTCTTT.

The J gene is TRBJ2-5, the V gene TRBV2, with D perhaps TRBD2 (5 bases). Looked up from germline, CDR1 is SNHLY and CDR2 is FYNNEI. The CDR3 spans 14 residues. V was clipped by 8 bases and J by 1 base, with 14 bases between them. The CDR3 loop reads CASLRLPTQETQYF. The CDR3 bases are TGTGCCAGCTTGCGACTACCAACCCAAGAGACCCAGTACTTC.

This clonotype has ten or more counts. This rearrangement joins TRBV4-3 to TRBJ2-7; the D gene could be TRBD1 or TRBD2 (5 bases each). There are 16 residues in the CDR3. Germline V gives CDR1 LGHNA, CDR2 YSLEER. The V end was cut by 4 bases, the J end by 7 bases, with 23 bases between. DNA for the CDR3: TGCGCCAGCAGCCGAGGGTCTGGGGCAGGAACGGGAGAGCAGTACTTC. Its protein product is CASSRGSGAGTGEQYF.

This clonotype was counted a few times. This sequence joins TRBV2 and TRBJ2-1; 10 positions agree with TRBD1. The CDR3 covers 19 residues. From germline, CDR1 is SNHLY and CDR2 FYNNEI. Unmatched junction bases numbered 14, after V lost 3 bases and J lost 3 bases. CDR3 protein: CASSDYRDRGHNDYNEQFF. CDR3 DNA: TGTGCCAGCAGTGACTACCGGGACAGGGGACATAACGACTACAATGAGCAGTTCTTC.

The V and J genes are TRBV11-2 and TRBJ1-1, with a weak D call TRBD1 (5 bases). The germline V gene encodes CDR1 SGHAT and CDR2 FQNNGV. CDR3 length: 15 residues. V lost 4 bases and J lost 1, with 13 bases in between. Here the CDR3 DNA reads TGTGCCAGCAGCTCAGGCGACAGATCGAACACTGAAGCTTTCTTT. Its protein product is CASSSGDRSNTEAFF.

The chain joins TRBV10-3 to TRBJ2-1; D call uncertain. Germline CDR1 is ENHRY and CDR2 is SYGVKD. Trimming took 10 bases from V and 1 from J, leaving 14 bases between them. The CDR3 runs to 14 residues. The CDR3 protein is CATTKSGSYNEQFF. The DNA for the CDR3 is TGTGCCACGACCAAGAGTGGTTCCTACAATGAGCAGTTCTTC.

This clonotype has a handful of counts. The V call is TRBV7-6, the J call TRBJ2-1, with D possibly being TRBD1 (6 bases). The CDR3 contains 17 residues. The germline V gene has CDR1 SGHVS and CDR2 FNYEAQ. The V gene lost 3 bases and the J gene lost 8 bases, with 23 bases spanning the gap. The CDR3 spells CASSFFPGPQGTHEQFF. CDR3 nucleotides: TGTGCCAGCAGCTTTTTTCCGGGCCCGCAGGGGACCCATGAGCAGTTCTTC. The complete variable domain, with remaining parts taken from reference TRBV7-6 and TRBJ2-1, reads GAGVSQSPRYKVTKRGQDVALRCDPISGHVSLYWYRQALGQGPEFLTYFNYEAQQDKSGLPNDRFSAERPEGSISTLTIQRTEQRDSAMYRCASSFFPGPQGTHEQFFGPGTRLTVL.

This chain joins TRBV6-2 or TRBV6-3 and TRBJ2-5; the match to TRBD1 covers 8 bases. Germline loops: CDR1 MNHEY, CDR2 SVGEGT. V lost 0 bases, J lost 11 bases, and 20 bases stayed unmatched. CDR3 length equals 18 residues. This CDR3 is CASSYSLTLDRASWGQYF. DNA of the CDR3: TGTGCCAGCAGTTACTCGCTAACCCTGGACAGGGCGAGTTGGGGGCAGTACTTC.

This clonotype was observed a few times. The J gene is TRBJ2-5, the V gene TRBV5-1, with D perhaps assigned TRBD1 or TRBD2 (5 bases each). Germline CDR1 and CDR2: SGHRS and YFSETQ. V was shortened by 4 bases and J by 4 bases, with 20 bases between the two germline ends. The CDR3 is made up of 16 amino acids. CDR3 DNA sequence: TGCGCCAGCAGCCGGTCGGGGCACTCCCTACCAGAGACCCAGTACTTC. This gives the protein CASSRSGHSLPETQYF.

The gene calls are TRBV5-1 and TRBJ2-1; 7 bases align to TRBD2. The V gene's germline CDR1 is SGHRS and CDR2 YFSETQ. The CDR3 covers 17 residues. The V segment lost 4 bases and the J segment 1 base; nucleotides outside the gene matches: 11. The CDR3 DNA follows: TGCGCCAGCAGCGTCATTCGGGACTACTTATCCTACAATGAGCAGTTCTTC. Translating it yields CASSVIRDYLSYNEQFF.